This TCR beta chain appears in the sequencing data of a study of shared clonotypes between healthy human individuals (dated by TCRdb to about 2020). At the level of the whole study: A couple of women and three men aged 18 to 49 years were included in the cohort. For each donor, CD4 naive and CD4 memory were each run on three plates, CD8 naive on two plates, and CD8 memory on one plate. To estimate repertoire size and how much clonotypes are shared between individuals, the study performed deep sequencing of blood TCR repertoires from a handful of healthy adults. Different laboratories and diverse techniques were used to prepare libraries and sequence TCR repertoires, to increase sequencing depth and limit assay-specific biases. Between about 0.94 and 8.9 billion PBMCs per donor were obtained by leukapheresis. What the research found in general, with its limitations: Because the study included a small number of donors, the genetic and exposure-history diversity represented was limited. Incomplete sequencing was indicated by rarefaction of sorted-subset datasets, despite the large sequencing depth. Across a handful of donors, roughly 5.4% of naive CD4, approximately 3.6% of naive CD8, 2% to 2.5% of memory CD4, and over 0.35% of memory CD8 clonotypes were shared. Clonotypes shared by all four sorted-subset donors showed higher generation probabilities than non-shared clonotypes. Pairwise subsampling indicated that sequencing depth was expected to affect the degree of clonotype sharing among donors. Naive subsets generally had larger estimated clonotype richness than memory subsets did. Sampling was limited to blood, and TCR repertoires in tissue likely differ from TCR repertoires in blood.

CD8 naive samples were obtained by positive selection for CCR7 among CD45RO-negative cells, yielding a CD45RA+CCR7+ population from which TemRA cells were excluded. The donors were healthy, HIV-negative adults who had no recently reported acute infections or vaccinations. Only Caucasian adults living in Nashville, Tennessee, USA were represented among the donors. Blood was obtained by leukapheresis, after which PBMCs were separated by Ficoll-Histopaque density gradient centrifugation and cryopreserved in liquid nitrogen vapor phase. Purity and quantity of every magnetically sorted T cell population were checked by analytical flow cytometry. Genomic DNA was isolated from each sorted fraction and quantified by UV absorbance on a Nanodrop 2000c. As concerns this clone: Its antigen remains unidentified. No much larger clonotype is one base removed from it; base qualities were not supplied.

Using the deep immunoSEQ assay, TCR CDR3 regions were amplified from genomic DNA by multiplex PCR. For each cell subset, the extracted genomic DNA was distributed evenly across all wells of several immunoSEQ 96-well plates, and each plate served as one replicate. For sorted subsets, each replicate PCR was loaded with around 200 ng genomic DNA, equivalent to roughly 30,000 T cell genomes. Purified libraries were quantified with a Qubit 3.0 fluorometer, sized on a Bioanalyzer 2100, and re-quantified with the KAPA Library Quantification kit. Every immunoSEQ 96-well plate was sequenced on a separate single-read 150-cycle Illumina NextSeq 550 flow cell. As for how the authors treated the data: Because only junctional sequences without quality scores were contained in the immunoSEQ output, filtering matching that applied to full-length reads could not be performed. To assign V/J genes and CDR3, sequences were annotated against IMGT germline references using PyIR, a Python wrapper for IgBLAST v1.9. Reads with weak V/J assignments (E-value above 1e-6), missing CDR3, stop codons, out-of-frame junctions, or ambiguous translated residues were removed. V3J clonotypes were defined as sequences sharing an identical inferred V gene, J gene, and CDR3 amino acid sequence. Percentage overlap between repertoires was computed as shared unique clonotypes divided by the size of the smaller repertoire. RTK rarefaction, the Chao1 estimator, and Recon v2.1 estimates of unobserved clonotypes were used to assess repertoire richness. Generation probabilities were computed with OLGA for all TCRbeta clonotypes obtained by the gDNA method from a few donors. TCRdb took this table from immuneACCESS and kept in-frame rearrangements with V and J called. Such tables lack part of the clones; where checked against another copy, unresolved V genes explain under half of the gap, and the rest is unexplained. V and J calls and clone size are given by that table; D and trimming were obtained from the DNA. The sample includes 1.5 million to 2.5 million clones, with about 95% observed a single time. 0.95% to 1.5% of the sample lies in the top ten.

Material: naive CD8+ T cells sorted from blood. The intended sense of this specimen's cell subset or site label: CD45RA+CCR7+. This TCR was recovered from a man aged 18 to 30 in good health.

The CDR3 has the sequence CASSVIQGGIQSSYEQYF. The DNA is as follows: TGTGCCAGTAGTGTTATACAGGGAGGGATTCAAAGCTCCTACGAGCAGTACTTC. The V and J genes are TRBV19 and TRBJ2-7; the D gene is perhaps TRBD2, on 7 matching bases. The junction shows trimming of 5 bases on V and 0 bases on J, plus 23 bases between the germline ends. The germline V gene (reference sequence) gives CDR1 as LNHDA and CDR2 as SQIVND. The CDR3, from cysteine to phenylalanine, totals 18 residues. Just the 54-base CDR3 DNA is kept, in frame starting at base 1.